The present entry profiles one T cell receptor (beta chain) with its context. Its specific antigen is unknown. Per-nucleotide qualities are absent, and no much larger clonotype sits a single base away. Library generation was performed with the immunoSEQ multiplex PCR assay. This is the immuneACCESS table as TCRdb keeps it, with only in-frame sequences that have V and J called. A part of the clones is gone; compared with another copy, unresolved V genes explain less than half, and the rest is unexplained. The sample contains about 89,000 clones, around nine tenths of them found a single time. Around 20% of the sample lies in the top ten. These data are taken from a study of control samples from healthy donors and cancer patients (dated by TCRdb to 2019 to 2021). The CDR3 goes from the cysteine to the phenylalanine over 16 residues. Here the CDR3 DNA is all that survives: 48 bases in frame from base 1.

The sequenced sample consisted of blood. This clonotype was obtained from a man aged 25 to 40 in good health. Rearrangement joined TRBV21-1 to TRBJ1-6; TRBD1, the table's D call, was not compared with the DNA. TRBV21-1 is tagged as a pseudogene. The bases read TGTGCCAGCAGCAAAGATACACAGTCGGATAATTCACCCCTCCACTTT. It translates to CASSKDTQSDNSPLHF.